One T cell receptor (beta chain) is described in this entry. Its antigen is as yet unknown. Patients who had received treatment within the previous three months were excluded. Germline V gene lookup returns CDR1 SGHRS and CDR2 YFSETQ. This CDR3 region has 15 residues. The ends lost 6 bases at V and 3 bases at J; junction bases unmatched: 8. This sample is part of a study of resident and recirculating memory T cells in vitiligo. Study in general: Epidermis came from shave biopsies of lesional and nonlesional sites, plus PBMCs.

Here immunoSEQ multiplex PCR was the method, and the copy in TCRdb shows in-frame clones only, minus some. The sample has 40,000 to 45,000 clones, around 90% seen once. Overall study results and limits: Sequences differed between biopsy sites and patients, suggesting private specificity. No unique dominant TCR clone was found in vitiligo lesions.

The clonotype comes from a male donor with vitiligo. Sequencing was performed on blood. V is TRBV5-1 and J is TRBJ2-1, with 8 bases fitting TRBD2. The CDR3 region has the DNA TGCGCCAGCACCCCACGGGGGGGGGACTACAATGAGCAGTTCTTC. It translates to CASTPRGGDYNEQFF.